This TCR beta chain is drawn from a study of T-cell reconstitution after alpha-beta-depleted transplantation in children. Preparation of the TCRbeta library was carried out with unique molecular identifiers. TCRdb redid the calling of the PCR reads with MiXCR, one entry per CDR3 protein. The sample contains about 420,000 distinct CDR3 sequences, 9.5% to 13% of which appear only once. CDR3 size: 17 residues. Germline assignment: CDR1 KGHSH and CDR2 LQKENI. V was clipped by 4 bases and J by 8 bases; unmatched bases: 13. The J gene is TRBJ1-6, the V gene TRBV18; 8 positions agree with TRBD1. The sequencing here drew on PBMCs from the stem cell graft donor, taken from the stem cell graft. The receptor was isolated from a human donor who donated a stem cell graft to a child with acute myeloid leukemia. CDR3 nucleotides: TGTGCCAGCTCACTAATCGGCAGGGGGCAATTGGATTCACCCCTCCACTTT. It specifies CASSLIGRGQLDSPLHF.